These T cell receptor beta chains were read from a single sample in a study of esophageal squamous cell carcinoma under preoperative chemotherapy. In TCRdb, the PCR reads were re-called with MiXCR into one record per CDR3 protein. The top ten clones hold roughly 25% of a sample with about 32,000 distinct CDR3 sequences, less than 65% of them seen once. This specimen was collected from a patient given preoperative chemotherapy. These receptors were taken from a human donor with esophageal squamous cell carcinoma. The donor label of this sample is uncertain. Both conserved end residues are part of each CDR3. The D gene is left open where the match is weak. Clone size is stated in some rows and not others, as once, few, many or a class when expanded.

CDR3,DNA,D,V,size,J
CAGIGGGDPETQYF,TGTGCGGGCATCGGGGGGGGTGACCCAGAGACGCAGTATTTT,TRBD2,TRBV7-6,-,TRBJ2-3
CASSLEGLGGRAQDTQYF,TGTGCCAGCAGCTTAGAGGGGCTAGGGGGCCGGGCCCAAGATACGCAGTATTTC,TRBD1,TRBV7-2,-,TRBJ2-3
CASSLGGLGNEQFF,TGTGCCAGCAGCTTAGGAGGGCTGGGCAATGAGCAGTTCTTC,-,TRBV7-8,many,TRBJ2-1
CASSFGGTGELFF,TGTGCCAGCAGCTTTGGGGGGACCGGGGAGCTGTTTTTT,-,TRBV7-3,-,TRBJ2-2
CASSEPTGSYEQYF,TGTGCCAGCAGTGAGCCTACAGGGTCCTACGAGCAGTACTTC,-,TRBV6-1,-,TRBJ2-7
CASSHYTGQGETQYF,TGTGCCAGCAGCCACTATACAGGCCAGGGAGAGACCCAGTACTTC,-,TRBV7-9,medium-sized,TRBJ2-5
CASSLDRDSAQETQYF,TGTGCCAGCAGCCTGGACCGGGACAGCGCTCAAGAGACCCAGTACTTC,TRBD1,TRBV4-2,few,TRBJ2-5
CAGSGGSGQDTQYF,TGTGCGGGCAGCGGGGGGAGTGGCCAAGATACCCAGTACTTC,TRBD2,TRBV7-8,-,TRBJ2-5
CRGTGRLAVNTQYF,TGCCGCGGCACGGGGCGACTAGCCGTCAACACTCAGTACTTC,TRBD2,TRBV10-3,once,TRBJ2-4
CASRHTRGGATDIQYF,TGTGCGAGCCGCCACACGCGGGGGGGAGCCACAGACATTCAGTACTTC,TRBD2,TRBV7-8,-,TRBJ2-4
CASSPRVSSGANVLTF,TGTGCCAGCAGCCCCAGGGTCAGTTCGGGGGCCAACGTCCTGACTTTC,-,TRBV7-2,medium-sized,TRBJ2-6
CASSESLGQALTYEQYF,TGTGCCAGCAGTGAATCCCTGGGACAGGCCCTGACTTACGAGCAGTACTTC,TRBD1,TRBV25-1,-,TRBJ2-7
CASSLEVARGRVQNIQYF,TGTGCCAGCAGCTTAGAGGTCGCTCGGGGCCGTGTCCAAAACATCCAGTACTTC,-,TRBV7-2,-,TRBJ2-4
CASSLTSSGVSDTQYF,TGTGCCAGCAGCTTAACGTCTAGCGGGGTTTCAGATACGCAGTATTTT,TRBD2,TRBV7-3,medium-sized,TRBJ2-3
CASTRRGGRSGELFF,TGTGCCAGCACCCGTCGGGGAGGGAGGTCCGGGGAGCTGTTTTTT,TRBD2,TRBV7-8,-,TRBJ2-2
CASSFRDEQFF,TGTGCCAGCAGTTTTAGGGATGAGCAGTTCTTC,-,TRBV12-3/TRBV12-4,few,TRBJ2-1
CASSLGTGIYNEQFF,TGTGCCAGCAGCTTAGGGACAGGGATCTACAATGAGCAGTTCTTC,TRBD1,TRBV11-3,few,TRBJ2-1
CASSPRGRGEETQYF,TGTGCCAGCAGTCCCCGGGGCAGGGGTGAAGAGACGCAGTACTTT,-,TRBV12-3/TRBV12-4,-,TRBJ2-5
CASRTGVEETQYF,TGTGCCAGCAGGACAGGGGTGGAAGAGACCCAGTACTTC,TRBD1,TRBV6-2/TRBV6-3,many,TRBJ2-5
CASSPGLAGASETRFF,TGTGCCAGCAGCCCAGGCCTAGCGGGGGCCTCAGAGACCCGATTCTTC,TRBD2,TRBV7-8,once,TRBJ2-5
CASSPVNTGALFF,TGTGCCAGCAGCCCCGTGAACACAGGGGCGCTGTTTTTT,TRBD1,TRBV7-6,-,TRBJ2-2
CASSLAVGHTDMQYF,TGTGCCAGCAGCCTAGCGGTGGGACACACAGATATGCAGTACTTC,-,TRBV7-2,once,TRBJ2-7